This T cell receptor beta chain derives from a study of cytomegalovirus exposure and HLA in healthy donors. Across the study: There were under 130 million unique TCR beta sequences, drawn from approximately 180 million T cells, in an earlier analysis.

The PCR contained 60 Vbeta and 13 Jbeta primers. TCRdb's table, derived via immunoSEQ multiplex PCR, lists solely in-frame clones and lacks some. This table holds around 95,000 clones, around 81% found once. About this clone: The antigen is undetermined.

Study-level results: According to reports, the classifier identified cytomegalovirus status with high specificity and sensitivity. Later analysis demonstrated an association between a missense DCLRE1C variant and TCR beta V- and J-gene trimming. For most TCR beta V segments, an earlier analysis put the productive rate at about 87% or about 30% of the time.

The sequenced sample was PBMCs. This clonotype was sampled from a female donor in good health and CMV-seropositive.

CDR3: CASSRVDRAEISYEQYF. The CDR3 DNA is TGCGCCAGCAGCAGAGTCGACAGGGCTGAGATCTCCTACGAGCAGTACTTC. The chain joins TRBV4-1 to TRBJ2-7, with TRBD1 identical over 7 bases. The CDR3 is 17 amino acids. V dropped 5 bases and J dropped 0; count of bases not matched to a gene: 13. CDR1 is MGHRA and CDR2 is YSYEKL in the germline V gene.